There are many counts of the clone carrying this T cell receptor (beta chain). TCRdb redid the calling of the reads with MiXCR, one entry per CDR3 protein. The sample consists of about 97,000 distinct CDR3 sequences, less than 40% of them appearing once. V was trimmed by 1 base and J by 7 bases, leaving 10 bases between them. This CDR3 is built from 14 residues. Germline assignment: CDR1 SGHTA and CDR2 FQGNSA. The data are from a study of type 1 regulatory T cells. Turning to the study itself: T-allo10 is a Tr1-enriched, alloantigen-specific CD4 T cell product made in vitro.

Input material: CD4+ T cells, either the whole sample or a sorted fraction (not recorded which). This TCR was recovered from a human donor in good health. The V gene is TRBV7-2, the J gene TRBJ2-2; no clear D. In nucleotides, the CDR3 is TGTGCCAGCAGCTTAGTTTTACGCCTCGGGGAGCTGTTTTTT. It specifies CASSLVLRLGELFF. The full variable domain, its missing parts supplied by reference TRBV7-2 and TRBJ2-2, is GAGVSQSPSNKVTEKGKDVELRCDPISGHTALYWYRQSLGQGLEFLIYFQGNSAPDKSGLPSDRFSAERTGGSVSTLTIQRTQQEDSAVYLCASSLVLRLGELFFGEGSRLTVL.